The clone carrying this TCR beta chain was recorded many times. Its antigen is still unknown. Germline CDR1 reads SGHTS; CDR2 reads YDEGEE. Trimming at V came to 5 bases and at J to 3 bases, leaving 6 bases not matched to a gene. This CDR3 contains 14 residues. This sample stems from a study of T cells after yellow fever vaccination. Across the whole study: SMART-Seq v4 Ultra Low Input handled preparation of low-cell-number fractions. The study's findings and limits: It was a weaker secondary response, yet one that peaked faster, at day 5 versus 15. Abundant clonotypes from the bulk population could get into FACS-sorted repertoires as contaminants. Clones from primary vaccination mostly reappeared after the booster (over 95% CD4, around 90% CD8).

TCRdb re-called the 5' RACE reads through MiXCR, storing one row per CDR3 protein. This repertoire shows about 150,000 distinct CDR3 sequences, about 6.9% found once; its top ten account for approximately 0.64%. The V gene is TRBV5-8, the J gene TRBJ1-2; the match to TRBD1 covers 8 bases. The sample in question was CD4+ T cells sorted from PBMCs, obtained 10 days after the yellow fever booster vaccination. The receptor's source is a man younger than 40 who received the YFV17D yellow fever vaccine. In DNA form, the CDR3 reads TGTGCCAGCAGACTGGGACAGGCCCACTATGGCTACACCTTC. Amino acids: CASRLGQAHYGYTF.